The present T cell receptor (beta chain) was sequenced within a study of T cells in Graves' hyperthyroidism and ophthalmopathy. The ends were cut back, 3 bases at V and 8 bases at J, with 13 bases in the middle. The germline gives CDR1 SQVTM, CDR2 ANQGSEA. This CDR3 is built from 12 residues. Stable Graves' hyperthyroidism meant no ophthalmopathy progression within 18 months. TCR beta CDR3 regions were amplified from RNA. The HTBI primer set served for first-round RT-PCR of the TCR CDR3. TCRdb re-called the multiplex PCR reads with MiXCR, one entry per CDR3 protein. The repertoire consists of about half a million distinct CDR3 sequences, with roughly 20% occurring once and the leading ten covering around 27%.

The sample was blood. The receptor's source is a man aged 18 to 35 with Graves' hyperthyroidism. The J gene is TRBJ1-1, the V gene TRBV29-1; D gene ambiguous. CDR3 in amino acids: CSVDRSVGEAFF. The CDR3 DNA follows: TGCAGCGTTGATAGGTCGGTCGGGGAAGCTTTCTTT.